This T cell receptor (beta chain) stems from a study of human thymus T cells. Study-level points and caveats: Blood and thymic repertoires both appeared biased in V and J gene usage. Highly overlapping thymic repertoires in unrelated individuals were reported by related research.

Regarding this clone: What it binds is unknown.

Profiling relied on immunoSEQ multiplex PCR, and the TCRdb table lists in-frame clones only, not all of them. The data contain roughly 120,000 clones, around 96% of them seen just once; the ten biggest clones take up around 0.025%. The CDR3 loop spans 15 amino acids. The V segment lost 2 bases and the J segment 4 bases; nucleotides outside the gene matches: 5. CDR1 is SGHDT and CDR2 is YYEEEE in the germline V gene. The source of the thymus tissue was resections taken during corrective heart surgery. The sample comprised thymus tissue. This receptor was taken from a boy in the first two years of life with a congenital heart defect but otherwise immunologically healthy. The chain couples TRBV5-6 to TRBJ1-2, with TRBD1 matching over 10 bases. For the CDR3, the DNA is TGTGCCAGCAGCTTTAGCCGGGACAGGGGCTATGGCTACACCTTC. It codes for CASSFSRDRGYGYTF.